A single sample is the source of the 30 T cell receptor beta chains below, sequenced in a study of cytomegalovirus exposure and HLA in healthy donors (dated by TCRdb to about 2017). Preparation of the library involved the immunoSEQ multiplex PCR assay. The source is immuneACCESS, and TCRdb retained only in-frame sequences with V and J called. Part of the clones is not carried over; for the studies checked, unresolved V genes explain less than half of this, and the remainder is unexplained. Within this sample are under 350,000 clones, with 80% to 90% of them counted one time only. Approximately 1% of the sample belongs to the ten largest clones. The material sequenced was PBMCs. These receptors were obtained from a woman in her late teens or twenties in good health and CMV-seronegative.

J is TRBJ2-2 and V is TRBV6-1; 8 nucleotides align to TRBD1. V dropped 3 bases and J dropped 5; count of bases not matched to a gene: 8. The CDR3 sequence is 16 residues long. The germline V gene has CDR1 MNHNS and CDR2 SASEGT. The CDR3 coding sequence is TGTGCCAGCAGTGATCAGGGGGCGGTTAGAACCGGGGAGCTGTTTTTT. Protein sequence: CASSDQGAVRTGELFF.

The V call is TRBV9, the J call TRBJ1-2, with D unclear. The CDR3 runs to 14 residues. Germline CDR1 and CDR2: SGDLS and YYNGEE. Trimming cost V 0 bases and J 2 bases, with 8 bases left between them. The CDR3 coding sequence is TGTGCCAGCAGCGTAGTCACAATCAACTATGGCTACACCTTC. Its protein product is CASSVVTINYGYTF.

The chain uses TRBV28 and TRBJ1-2; 12 bases are shared with TRBD1. The CDR3 is 15 residues long. V dropped 2 bases and J dropped 6; count of bases not matched to a gene: 4. The germline gives CDR1 MDHEN, CDR2 SYDVKM. CDR3 sequence reads: CASSLRGTGGDGYTF. CDR3 DNA sequence: TGTGCCAGCAGTTTAAGGGGGACAGGGGGCGATGGCTACACCTTC.

The chain's CDR3 is CASSQGGAYEQYF. The CDR3 bases are TGTGCCAGTAGTCAGGGAGGGGCCTACGAGCAGTACTTC. V gene TRBV19 combines with J gene TRBJ2-7; 7 bases align to TRBD2. CDR3 length: 13 amino acids. Germline values: CDR1 LNHDA, CDR2 SQIVND (reference sequence). V lost 5 bases to trimming and J lost 2 bases; unmatched junction nucleotides: 3.

This clone was counted a few times. V and J are TRBV7-9 and TRBJ1-2; TRBD1 agrees at 9 bases. CDR3 length equals 16 residues. J was trimmed by 3 bases and V by 0 bases; bases with no gene match: 5. Germline CDR1 reads SEHNR; CDR2 reads FQNEAQ (reference sequence). CDR3 bases: TGTGCCAGCAGCTTAGCGGAGGACAGGGGCTACTATGGCTACACCTTC. Translating it yields CASSLAEDRGYYGYTF.

The chain combines TRBV4-1 with TRBJ1-5; 8 nucleotides agree with TRBD1. After removal of 0 bases from V and 7 bases from J, the junction contained 5 bases not matched to a gene. Germline CDR1 is MGHRA and CDR2 is YSYEKL. The CDR3 covers 15 residues. The CDR3 reads CASSQDRSGGQPQHF. The CDR3 DNA sequence: TGCGCCAGCAGCCAAGACCGATCAGGGGGCCAGCCCCAGCATTTT.

This sequence joins TRBV9 and TRBJ2-1, with D possibly being TRBD1 (6 bases). Germline V gene sequence: CDR1 SGDLS, CDR2 YYNGEE. Trimming removed 0 bases at V and 10 bases at J, with 11 bases between. The CDR3 is 13 residues long. The CDR3 protein is CASSVEGEGEQFF. CDR3 nucleotide sequence: TGTGCCAGCAGCGTAGAGGGGGAAGGGGAGCAGTTCTTC.

There are a few counts of this clone. The chain is built from TRBV5-5 and TRBJ2-7; TRBD2 aligns across 8 bases. Germline CDR1 SGHKS, CDR2 YYEKEE (reference sequence). The CDR3 has 15 amino acids. With 2 bases clipped from V and 0 bases from J, the junction kept 4 bases outside the gene matches. The chain's CDR3 is CASSFSGGPSYEQYF. As DNA, the CDR3 is TGTGCCAGCAGCTTTTCGGGGGGGCCCTCCTACGAGCAGTACTTC.

The chain carries TRBV28 and TRBJ2-2; D gene unclear. The CDR3 extends over 14 amino acids. Trimming removed 6 bases at V and 3 bases at J, with 11 bases between. Looked up from germline, CDR1 is MDHEN and CDR2 is SYDVKM. As DNA, the CDR3 is TGTGCCAGCAGGGGCCCAGTAGACACCGGGGAGCTGTTTTTT. Its translation is CASRGPVDTGELFF. The full variable domain, with the rest looked up from reference TRBV28 and TRBJ2-2, is DVKVTQSSRYLVKRTGEKVFLECVQDMDHENMFWYRQDPGLGLRLIYFSYDVKMKEKGDIPEGYSVSREKKERFSLILESASTNQTSMYLCASRGPVDTGELFFGEGSRLTVL.

The chain employs TRBV5-1 and TRBJ2-7; TRBD2 matches 10 bases. The V gene end was trimmed by 0 bases and the J gene end by 4 bases; junction bases not matched to a gene: 7. The germline CDR1 and CDR2 sequences are SGHRS and YFSETQ. CDR3 size: 16 residues. CDR3 protein: CASSLGLGTSAYEQYF. The CDR3 DNA reads as TGCGCCAGCAGCTTGGGCCTCGGGACTAGCGCATACGAGCAGTACTTC.

The chain carries TRBV29-1 and TRBJ2-7; 13 nucleotides match TRBD2. This CDR3 is built from 15 residues. V was clipped by 5 bases and J by 3 bases; unmatched bases: 7. Germline V gene data show CDR1 as SQVTM and CDR2 as ANQGSEA. The CDR3 here is CSVTGLAGYDYEQYF. For the CDR3, the DNA is TGCAGCGTTACGGGACTAGCGGGATATGACTACGAGCAGTACTTC.

V usage is TRBV5-1 and J usage is TRBJ2-7; TRBD2 matches 11 bases. CDR1 is SGHRS and CDR2 is YFSETQ in the germline V gene. This CDR3 is 14 amino acids long. The V gene end was trimmed by 2 bases and the J gene end by 3 bases; junction bases not matched to a gene: 1. DNA of the CDR3: TGCGCCAGCAGCTTCGGGACTAGCGGCTACGAGCAGTACTTC. Translated: CASSFGTSGYEQYF.

The V call is TRBV2, the J call TRBJ1-1; weak D call: TRBD1 (6 bases). The CDR3 length is 15 residues. Trimming shortened V by 6 bases and J by 0 bases, and 14 bases separated the two germline ends. From germline, CDR1 is SNHLY and CDR2 FYNNEI. The CDR3, as DNA: TGTGCCAGCAGGGTGACAGGCATTATGAACACTGAAGCTTTCTTT. Translated, it gives CASRVTGIMNTEAFF.

The CDR3 DNA reads as TGCGCCAGCAGTGACCCGGGACTAGCGGGGGATAGCACAGATACGCAGTATTTT. It is translated as CASSDPGLAGDSTDTQYF. The V gene is TRBV10-1, the J gene TRBJ2-3; 14 bases map to TRBD2. The CDR3 covers 18 residues. Germline lookup yields CDR1 WNHNN and CDR2 SYGVQD (reference sequence). J gave up 0 bases and V 3 bases, and 5 bases lay outside the gene matches.

The chain couples TRBV6-5 to TRBJ1-1, with 9 bases matching TRBD1. The germline V gene has CDR1 MNHEY and CDR2 SVGAGI. V was pared by 4 bases and J by 11 bases, with 11 bases of the junction left unmatched. CDR3 length: 14 amino acids. CDR3 in amino acids: CASSLTLAGTGAFF. CDR3 DNA sequence: TGTGCCAGCAGTTTAACACTAGCCGGGACAGGGGCTTTCTTT.

V gene TRBV6-1 combines with J gene TRBJ2-2, with 7 bases lining up with TRBD1. There are 13 residues in the CDR3. Unmatched junction bases numbered 2, after V lost 3 bases and J lost 7 bases. CDR1 is MNHNS and CDR2 is SASEGT in the germline V gene. The CDR3 DNA is TGTGCCAGCAGTGACCGACAGGGCGGGGAGCTGTTTTTT. It is translated as CASSDRQGGELFF.

V and J are TRBV6-1 and TRBJ1-2; D is unclear. Trimming took 7 bases from V and 2 from J, leaving 8 bases between them. The germline V gene has CDR1 MNHNS and CDR2 SASEGT. The CDR3 is made up of 12 amino acids. The CDR3 DNA sequence: TGTGCCAGCACGGTTGTAAACTATGGCTACACCTTC. Amino acid sequence: CASTVVNYGYTF.

This chain uses TRBV6-5 with TRBJ1-5, with 7 bases identical to TRBD1. This CDR3 contains 14 residues. V was pared by 10 bases and J by 0 bases, with 6 bases of the junction left unmatched. Germline V gene sequence: CDR1 MNHEY, CDR2 SVGAGI. The CDR3 DNA is TGTGCCACCCGGACAGGATATAGCAATCAGCCCCAGCATTTT. This encodes CATRTGYSNQPQHF.

This rearrangement joins TRBV6-5 to TRBJ2-7; 8 nucleotides align to TRBD2. This CDR3 contains 14 residues. V lost 10 bases and J lost 2; bases outside the gene matches: 10. Looked up from germline, CDR1 is MNHEY and CDR2 is SVGAGI. CDR3 region: CATYRLATPYEQYF. The DNA for the CDR3 is TGTGCCACCTACCGACTAGCGACCCCCTACGAGCAGTACTTC.

There are a few counts of this clone. The chain has TRBV6-6 and TRBJ2-7; D might be TRBD1 (6 bases). Germline assignment: CDR1 MNHNY and CDR2 SVGAGI (reference sequence). Between the trimmed V and J ends, which lost 6 bases and 6 bases, there was a span of 15 bases. The CDR3 consists of 13 residues. CDR3 nucleotides: TGTGCCAGCAGAGGATTCGCAGGGGCCGAGCAGTACTTC. Its translation is CASRGFAGAEQYF.

The chain links TRBV5-8 to TRBJ2-7; 9 bases are a match to TRBD2. The trim removed 2 bases at V and 4 bases at J, leaving 7 bases unmatched. The CDR3 is 15 residues long. Germline CDR1 SGHTS, CDR2 YDEGEE. CDR3 region: CASSLLSGRRYEQYF. CDR3 bases: TGTGCCAGCAGCTTACTAAGCGGGAGGAGGTACGAGCAGTACTTC.

This chain joins TRBV30 and TRBJ2-5, with D maybe TRBD1 (5 bases). The CDR3 is 12 amino acids. The germline V and J ends were trimmed by 0 bases and 11 bases, with 13 bases remaining between them. Per the germline V gene, CDR1 is GTSNPN and CDR2 is SVGIG (reference sequence). Written as DNA, the CDR3 is TGTGCCTGGAGTGTAATCGGACAAAGGCAGTACTTC. Its translation is CAWSVIGQRQYF.

The genes are TRBV30 and TRBJ2-3, with D possibly being TRBD2 (6 bases). Trimming cost V 2 bases and J 0 bases, with 12 bases left between them. The CDR3 has 15 residues. The germline gives CDR1 GTSNPN, CDR2 SVGIG (reference sequence). Here the CDR3 reads CAWSPRDSSTDTQYF. CDR3 sequence (DNA): TGTGCCTGGAGTCCCCGGGACTCAAGCACAGATACGCAGTATTTT.

This clone was seen just once. The chain uses TRBV7-6 and TRBJ1-6; D is ambiguous. V was cut by 2 bases and J by 8 bases, with 4 bases left in between. The CDR3 has 12 residues. Germline CDR1 reads SGHVS; CDR2 reads FNYEAQ. Here the CDR3 reads CASSLTDSPLHF. CDR3 sequence (DNA): TGTGCCAGCAGCTTAACGGATTCACCCCTCCACTTT. Full variable domain (rest looked up from reference TRBV7-6 and TRBJ1-6): GAGVSQSPRYKVTKRGQDVALRCDPISGHVSLYWYRQALGQGPEFLTYFNYEAQQDKSGLPNDRFSAERPEGSISTLTIQRTEQRDSAMYRCASSLTDSPLHFGNGTRLTVT.

The chain links TRBV4-1 to TRBJ2-1; D is undetermined. The CDR3 spans 14 residues. CDR1 is MGHRA and CDR2 is YSYEKL in the germline V gene. Trimming removed 0 bases from V and 2 bases from J, with 5 bases in between. The CDR3 reads CASSQDRAYNEQFF. The CDR3 DNA reads TGCGCCAGCAGCCAAGATCGGGCCTACAATGAGCAGTTCTTC.

The gene calls are TRBV2 and TRBJ2-7; no clear D. V was shortened by 6 bases and J by 8 bases, with 17 bases between the two germline ends. Germline assignment: CDR1 SNHLY and CDR2 FYNNEI. CDR3 length equals 13 residues. CDR3 DNA sequence: TGTGCCAGCAGGACGCGGCAACTGTATCAGCAGTACTTC. This translates into CASRTRQLYQQYF.

The rearrangement links TRBV7-9 to TRBJ1-2; TRBD1 aligns across 7 bases. The germline CDR1 and CDR2 sequences are SEHNR and FQNEAQ (reference sequence). The CDR3 has 13 amino acids. V was pared by 6 bases and J by 5 bases, with 6 bases of the junction left unmatched. CDR3: CASRNRGVYGYTF. DNA for the CDR3: TGTGCCAGCAGAAACAGGGGAGTATATGGCTACACCTTC.

This clone was recorded only once. This chain uses TRBV28 with TRBJ1-2; TRBD1 agrees at 8 bases. With 7 bases clipped from V and 8 bases from J, the junction kept 12 bases outside the gene matches. The CDR3 runs to 14 residues. Germline V gene sequence: CDR1 MDHEN, CDR2 SYDVKM. This CDR3 is CASIQAGGAGGYTF. In nucleotides, the CDR3 is TGTGCCAGCATTCAGGCAGGGGGCGCTGGGGGCTACACCTTC.

The V gene is TRBV10-2, the J gene TRBJ2-7, with D perhaps TRBD2 (5 bases). The CDR3 has 13 residues. Germline CDR1 and CDR2: WSHSY and SAAADI. The V end was cut by 0 bases, the J end by 6 bases, with 9 bases between. The DNA for the CDR3 is TGCGCCAGCAGTGAGTCAGGTAGCGTCGAGCAGTACTTC. Translation: CASSESGSVEQYF.

V gene TRBV4-2 combines with J gene TRBJ2-5, with 7 bases matching TRBD1. The CDR3 sequence is 15 residues long. Germline V CDR1 and CDR2: LGHNA, YNFKEQ. V lost 3 bases to trimming and J lost 2 bases; unmatched junction nucleotides: 6. CDR3 DNA: TGTGCCAGCAGCCAGACACGGGACAGACAAGAGACCCAGTACTTC. It encodes CASSQTRDRQETQYF.